One sample yielded the 27 T cell receptor beta chains listed below, sequenced in a study of technical replicates of blood from several donors. The assay was immunoSEQ multiplex PCR, and TCRdb's table has in-frame clones only and misses some. Among roughly 100,000 clones, 96% were seen once, and the ten largest hold 0.2% to 0.25%. The specimen sequenced was T cells isolated from PBMCs. The origin of the receptors is a human donor in good health.

The chain is built from TRBV6-5 and TRBJ2-7; the D gene is possibly TRBD1 (6 bases). The CDR3 totals 15 residues. Germline CDR1 reads MNHEY; CDR2 reads SVGAGI. V lost 2 bases, J lost 0 bases, and 11 bases lay in between. The CDR3 coding sequence is TGTGCCAGCAGTTACGGGGGCCTAAACTCCTACGAGCAGTACTTC. This sequence encodes CASSYGGLNSYEQYF.

CDR3: CASSLAARGGEQYF. CDR3 DNA: TGTGCCAGCAGCTTAGCGGCCAGGGGTGGGGAGCAGTACTTC. The chain couples TRBV7-9 to TRBJ2-7; the D gene is possibly TRBD1 (6 bases). This CDR3 spans 14 amino acids. Germline-derived CDR1 and CDR2 are SEHNR and FQNEAQ (reference sequence). Trimming stripped 0 bases from V and 7 bases from J, with 13 bases between.

This sequence joins TRBV5-1 and TRBJ2-2; TRBD2 matches 8 bases. V trimming: 2 bases; J trimming: 2 bases; junction bases outside the gene matches: 8. The CDR3 totals 17 residues. Germline values: CDR1 SGHRS, CDR2 YFSETQ. The CDR3 coding sequence is TGCGCCAGCAGCTTATACTTAGCGGGACTCAACACCGGGGAGCTGTTTTTT. This sequence encodes CASSLYLAGLNTGELFF.

The genes are TRBV18 and TRBJ1-5; 8 nucleotides agree with TRBD1. The length of the CDR3 is 15 residues. From germline, CDR1 is KGHSH and CDR2 LQKENI. V dropped 3 bases and J dropped 5; count of bases not matched to a gene: 6. The CDR3 loop reads CASSPRQGLDQPQHF. The CDR3 nucleotides read TGTGCCAGCTCACCGCGACAGGGGTTGGATCAGCCCCAGCATTTT.

The J gene is TRBJ1-2, the V gene TRBV19; D gene ambiguous. The V end lost 0 bases, the J end lost 6 bases, and 8 bases lay between the germline ends. Per germline, CDR1 LNHDA and CDR2 SQIVND (reference sequence). There are 13 residues in the CDR3. The CDR3 DNA is TGTGCCAGTAGTATAGATAACACCGATGGCTACACCTTC. Its translation is CASSIDNTDGYTF.

The rearrangement joins TRBV27 to TRBJ1-1, with a possible D match to TRBD1 (6 bases). V shed 3 bases and J shed 1 base, with 12 bases lying between them. There are 15 residues in the CDR3. Per the germline V gene, CDR1 is MNHEY and CDR2 is SMNVEV (reference sequence). The CDR3 loop reads CASSFSLQGNTEAFF. Here the CDR3 DNA reads TGTGCCAGCAGTTTCAGTCTACAGGGGAACACTGAAGCTTTCTTT.

The chain recombines TRBV5-6 with TRBJ2-1; 7 bases fit TRBD1. CDR1 and CDR2 (germline): SGHDT, YYEEEE. This CDR3 is built from 15 residues. V gave up 2 bases and J gave up 5 bases; unmatched junction bases: 7. CDR3 sequence reads: CASSFLTGDDNEQFF. The CDR3 region has the DNA TGTGCCAGCAGCTTCCTAACAGGGGACGACAATGAGCAGTTCTTC.

The chain couples TRBV7-6 to TRBJ2-1; 13 bases match TRBD2. The trim removed 5 bases at V and 5 bases at J, leaving 3 bases unmatched. This CDR3 is 15 amino acids long. Germline lookup yields CDR1 SGHVS and CDR2 FNYEAQ. This CDR3 reads CASSLGTSGNNEQFF. DNA for the CDR3: TGTGCCAGCAGCCTCGGGACTAGCGGGAACAATGAGCAGTTCTTC.

The rearrangement uses TRBV5-4 and TRBJ1-1; unclear D gene. The CDR3 extends over 16 amino acids. Germline CDR1 reads SGHNT; CDR2 reads YYREEE (reference sequence). V was shortened by 2 bases and J by 0 bases, with 14 bases between the two germline ends. CDR3 region: CASSLSGSLMNTEAFF. CDR3 nucleotide sequence: TGTGCCAGCAGCTTATCGGGAAGCCTCATGAACACTGAAGCTTTCTTT.

This clone has more than one count but fewer than ten. The V call is TRBV9, the J call TRBJ1-1, with D hard to call. CDR1 and CDR2 from the germline V gene are SGDLS and YYNGEE. The CDR3 extends over 13 amino acids. The V end lost 0 bases, the J end lost 4 bases, and 7 bases lay between the germline ends. The CDR3: CASSVGEITEAFF. The CDR3 DNA follows: TGTGCCAGCAGCGTAGGGGAGATCACTGAAGCTTTCTTT.

The chain recombines TRBV7-9 with TRBJ2-1; 10 nucleotides align to TRBD2. The length of the CDR3 is 17 residues. The germline V gene encodes CDR1 SEHNR and CDR2 FQNEAQ (reference sequence). V shed 5 bases and J 8 bases; nucleotides not matched to a gene: 15. The CDR3 DNA follows: TGTGCCAGCAGCGCTTACGTTGGTAGCGGGAGGTTCGATGAGCAGTTCTTC. Translation gives CASSAYVGSGRFDEQFF.

V gene TRBV4-1 combines with J gene TRBJ1-1, with a tentative D call TRBD1 (5 bases). Trimming stripped 4 bases from V and 0 bases from J, with 12 bases between. Germline-derived CDR1 and CDR2 are MGHRA and YSYEKL. CDR3 length: 15 amino acids. This chain's CDR3 is CASSPGIRMNTEAFF. The CDR3, as DNA: TGCGCCAGCAGCCCAGGGATTCGTATGAACACTGAAGCTTTCTTT.

V is TRBV6-5 and J is TRBJ1-2; no clear D. V was shortened by 8 bases and J by 4 bases, with 17 bases between the two germline ends. This CDR3 region has 14 residues. Germline assignment: CDR1 MNHEY and CDR2 SVGAGI. The CDR3 DNA reads TGTGCCAGCGGGGTGATACTCGCGGGCTATGGCTACACCTTC. Translation gives CASGVILAGYGYTF.

This clone was recorded once. The V and J genes are TRBV5-1 and TRBJ1-1, with a possible D match to TRBD1 (5 bases). V lost 3 bases and J 0 bases, leaving 6 bases between the germline ends. CDR1 and CDR2 from the germline V gene are SGHRS and YFSETQ. CDR3 length: 13 amino acids. CDR3 residues: CASSSGVNTEAFF. The CDR3 DNA is TGCGCCAGCAGCTCGGGGGTGAACACTGAAGCTTTCTTT.

The chain employs TRBV20-1 and TRBJ1-3; the D gene is possibly TRBD1 (5 bases). The CDR3 is 11 residues long. Germline lookup yields CDR1 DFQATT and CDR2 SNEGSKA (reference sequence). V lost 4 bases and J 8 bases, leaving 9 bases between the germline ends. The CDR3 spells CSAIRGDTIYF. In nucleotides, the CDR3 is TGCAGTGCTATAAGGGGTGACACCATATATTTT.

The chain has TRBV6-6 and TRBJ2-7, with 8 bases matching TRBD1. V was clipped by 8 bases and J by 2 bases; unmatched bases: 5. Germline V gives CDR1 MNHNY, CDR2 SVGAGI (reference sequence). CDR3 length equals 13 residues. This CDR3 is CASGRTGTYEQYF. The CDR3 region has the DNA TGTGCCAGCGGTAGGACAGGGACCTACGAGCAGTACTTC.

This clone was seen a few times. The chain is built from TRBV6-1 and TRBJ1-1; D is possibly TRBD1 (6 bases). Between the trimmed V and J ends, which lost 5 bases and 8 bases, there was a span of 12 bases. Germline V gene sequence: CDR1 MNHNS, CDR2 SASEGT. This CDR3 comprises 12 residues. This CDR3 is CASSTGWREAFF. CDR3 nucleotide sequence: TGTGCCAGCAGTACAGGGTGGCGAGAAGCTTTCTTT.

CDR3 DNA: TGTGCCAGTCGACCGGGACAAAGGGTCACAGATACGCAGTATTTT. Its translation is CASRPGQRVTDTQYF. The chain links TRBV7-6 to TRBJ2-3, with D perhaps TRBD1 (6 bases). Germline V lookup: CDR1 SGHVS, CDR2 FNYEAQ. The CDR3 loop spans 15 amino acids. The V and J ends lost 9 bases and 2 bases respectively, with 18 bases between them.

CDR3: CASSLGLGGKEETQYF. CDR3 bases: TGTGCCAGCAGCTTGGGACTGGGGGGGAAGGAAGAGACCCAGTACTTC. The rearrangement uses TRBV13 and TRBJ2-5; 7 nucleotides agree with TRBD2. The ends lost 3 bases at V and 3 bases at J; junction bases unmatched: 10. This CDR3 is 16 amino acids long. Germline V gene sequence: CDR1 PRHDT, CDR2 FYEKMQ (reference sequence).

This clone was seen a single time. The V gene is TRBV6-1, the J gene TRBJ1-1; 9 nucleotides align to TRBD1. The CDR3 has 19 amino acids. Losses at the gene ends were 2 bases for V and 3 bases for J; bases not matched to a gene: 16. CDR1 is MNHNS and CDR2 is SASEGT in the germline V gene. The CDR3 DNA is TGTGCCAGCAGTGAACTAAGAATCCGGGACAGGGCGTTTGACACTGAAGCTTTCTTT. This sequence encodes CASSELRIRDRAFDTEAFF.

This chain links TRBV18 with TRBJ2-4, with 8 bases identical to TRBD2. This CDR3 contains 18 residues. V shed 3 bases, J shed 3 bases, and the junction held 13 bases outside the gene matches. Germline values: CDR1 KGHSH, CDR2 LQKENI. The CDR3: CASSPPGGGPGNKNIQYF. CDR3 bases: TGTGCCAGCTCACCGCCTGGCGGGGGGCCCGGAAACAAAAACATTCAGTACTTC.

The chain employs TRBV5-4 and TRBJ1-1; 9 positions match TRBD1. The CDR3 consists of 16 residues. Unmatched junction bases numbered 8, after V lost 5 bases and J lost 0 bases. In germline, CDR1 is SGHNT, CDR2 YYREEE (reference sequence). CDR3 in DNA: TGTGCCAGCAGAAAAAGGACAGGGGAAATGAACACTGAAGCTTTCTTT. It is translated as CASRKRTGEMNTEAFF.

This chain joins TRBV28 and TRBJ2-1, with 11 bases aligning to TRBD2. This CDR3 has 15 residues. Germline CDR1 is MDHEN and CDR2 is SYDVKM. Unmatched junction bases numbered 4, after V lost 5 bases and J lost 4 bases. CDR3 sequence (DNA): TGTGCCAGCAGTCTAGCGGGAGGCCGATACAATGAGCAGTTCTTC. It yields the protein CASSLAGGRYNEQFF.

This chain uses TRBV4-1 with TRBJ2-7; TRBD2 matches 7 bases. Germline V gene data show CDR1 as MGHRA and CDR2 as YSYEKL. With 1 base clipped from V and 0 bases from J, the junction kept 9 bases outside the gene matches. The CDR3 sequence is 17 residues long. The CDR3 spells CASSQGAGAGTSYEQYF. The DNA for the CDR3 is TGCGCCAGCAGCCAAGGGGCGGGAGCGGGGACCTCCTACGAGCAGTACTTC.

The chain combines TRBV11-2 with TRBJ2-7, with D maybe TRBD2 (7 bases). Germline V gene sequence: CDR1 SGHAT, CDR2 FQNNGV. The CDR3 is 17 amino acids. Trimming shortened V by 5 bases and J by 6 bases, and 26 bases separated the two germline ends. The CDR3 spells CASSPTQSGGAGIEQYF. The DNA of the CDR3 is TGTGCCAGCAGCCCGACTCAATCGGGGGGCGCAGGAATCGAGCAGTACTTC.

The rearrangement uses TRBV5-1 and TRBJ2-7; 7 positions agree with TRBD1. The CDR3 runs to 17 residues. Germline CDR1 reads SGHRS; CDR2 reads YFSETQ. Trimming cost V 0 bases and J 4 bases; bases outside gene matches: 13. The CDR3: CASSLAFNRQGGYEQYF. CDR3 bases: TGCGCCAGCAGCTTGGCCTTTAATAGACAGGGCGGGTACGAGCAGTACTTC.

V is TRBV7-5 and J is TRBJ1-1; TRBD1 is taken as the D call from the table, unchecked against the DNA. TRBV7-5 is recorded as a pseudogene. CDR3 length equals 15 residues. CDR3 coding DNA: TGTGTCAGAAGCCCGATTAATGGGGCGAACACTGAAGCTTTCTTT. Protein product: CVRSPINGANTEAFF.